One sample yielded the 27 T cell receptor beta chains listed below, sequenced in a study of technical replicates of blood from a handful of donors. Sequencing used immunoSEQ multiplex PCR; TCRdb keeps in-frame clones, though not all of them. The sample contains about 73,000 clones, 85% to 95% of which appear only once. What was sequenced was T cells isolated from PBMCs. These receptor sequences come from a human donor in good health.

The gene calls are TRBV7-6 and TRBJ2-6; 9 bases line up with TRBD1. From germline, CDR1 is SGHVS and CDR2 FNYEAQ. V gave up 1 base and J gave up 4 bases; unmatched junction bases: 14. The CDR3 covers 20 residues. CDR3 amino acids: CASSLVLPGTGFGGANVLTF. As DNA, the CDR3 is TGTGCCAGCAGCTTAGTTTTACCCGGGACAGGGTTCGGCGGGGCCAACGTCCTGACTTTC.

This chain links TRBV19 with TRBJ1-5, with D uncertain. The CDR3 runs to 16 residues. The V gene lost 4 bases and the J gene lost 5 bases, with 18 bases spanning the gap. Germline loops: CDR1 LNHDA, CDR2 SQIVND (reference sequence). The CDR3 DNA sequence: TGTGCCAGTAGTAAGGCCCGAGACCGGAGGGATCAGCCCCAGCATTTT. It is translated as CASSKARDRRDQPQHF.

The CDR3 here is CASSLAPSGVNEQFF. The CDR3 bases are TGCGCCAGCAGCTTGGCGCCTAGCGGGGTCAATGAGCAGTTCTTC. The rearrangement joins TRBV5-1 to TRBJ2-1, with TRBD2 matching 9 bases. Trimming removed 0 bases from V and 6 bases from J; junction bases left unmatched: 4. The germline gives CDR1 SGHRS, CDR2 YFSETQ. The CDR3 runs 15 residues.

The V and J genes are TRBV7-7 and TRBJ2-1, with TRBD1 identical over 9 bases. The CDR3 contains 16 residues. The trim removed 5 bases at V and 5 bases at J, leaving 10 bases unmatched. CDR1 SSHAT and CDR2 FNYEAQ come from the germline V gene (reference sequence). The chain's CDR3 is CASSQTGGSPHNEQFF. The CDR3 DNA follows: TGTGCCAGCAGCCAAACAGGGGGCTCCCCCCACAATGAGCAGTTCTTC.

The gene calls are TRBV7-9 and TRBJ1-1; 7 positions agree with TRBD1. The germline V gene has CDR1 SEHNR and CDR2 FQNEAQ (reference sequence). V dropped 5 bases and J dropped 2; count of bases not matched to a gene: 8. There are 15 residues in the CDR3. CDR3 protein: CASSRIGTANTEAFF. In DNA, the CDR3 is TGTGCCAGCAGCCGAATCGGGACAGCTAACACTGAAGCTTTCTTT. Full variable domain (outside the CDR3, taken from reference TRBV7-9 and TRBJ1-1): DTGVSQNPRHKITKRGQNVTFRCDPISEHNRLYWYRQTLGQGPEFLTYFQNEAQLEKSRLLSDRFSAERPKGSFSTLEIQRTEQGDSAMYLCASSRIGTANTEAFFGQGTRLTVV.

V and J are TRBV19 and TRBJ1-4, with 8 bases matching TRBD1. The CDR3 has 16 amino acids. CDR1 and CDR2 (germline): LNHDA, SQIVND (reference sequence). Trimming removed 7 bases from V and 7 bases from J; junction bases left unmatched: 14. CDR3 bases: TGTGCCAGTACCTTTATTGGACAGGGCATCGGTGAAAAACTGTTTTTT. It yields the protein CASTFIGQGIGEKLFF.

The CDR3, as DNA: TGTGCCAGCAGTTTTGGGACATTGAACACTGAAGCTTTCTTT. It is translated as CASSFGTLNTEAFF. V usage is TRBV28 and J usage is TRBJ1-1; possibly TRBD1 for D (6 bases). The CDR3 sequence is 14 residues long. CDR1 is MDHEN, CDR2 SYDVKM, per germline. The germline V and J ends were trimmed by 3 bases and 0 bases, with 8 bases remaining between them.

J is TRBJ1-1 and V is TRBV27; D perhaps matches TRBD1 (6 bases). The V end lost 8 bases, the J end lost 2 bases, and 12 bases lay between the germline ends. Germline V CDR1 and CDR2: MNHEY, SMNVEV (reference sequence). This CDR3 comprises 13 residues. CDR3 nucleotides: TGTGCCAGCGGATACAGGGTAAACACTGAAGCTTTCTTT. This sequence encodes CASGYRVNTEAFF.

This sequence joins TRBV6-5 and TRBJ2-3; TRBD1 is a possible D gene (6 bases). Germline lookup yields CDR1 MNHEY and CDR2 SVGAGI. V lost 4 bases to trimming and J lost 5 bases, with 10 bases between them. The CDR3 runs to 13 residues. CDR3 sequence: CASSLRGKDTQYF. The CDR3 DNA sequence: TGTGCCAGCAGTTTAAGGGGGAAAGATACGCAGTATTTT.

The chain carries TRBV2 and TRBJ2-7; TRBD1 matches 11 bases. There are 14 residues in the CDR3. J was trimmed by 3 bases and V by 4 bases; bases with no gene match: 2. Germline CDR1 and CDR2: SNHLY and FYNNEI. DNA for the CDR3: TGTGCCAGCAGTGCCGGGACAGGGGGCTACGAGCAGTACTTC. Translation: CASSAGTGGYEQYF.

The V and J genes are TRBV7-2 and TRBJ1-6; 7 nucleotides agree with TRBD1. The length of the CDR3 is 16 residues. V was clipped by 1 base and J by 3 bases; unmatched bases: 3. CDR1 is SGHTA and CDR2 is FQGNSA in the germline V gene. CDR3 DNA sequence: TGTGCCAGCAGCTTAGGTGCAGGGGGCTATAATTCACCCCTCCACTTT. Its translation is CASSLGAGGYNSPLHF.

J is TRBJ1-2 and V is TRBV9, with D unresolved. From germline, CDR1 is SGDLS and CDR2 YYNGEE. This CDR3 contains 14 residues. V was shortened by 5 bases and J by 7 bases, with 18 bases between the two germline ends. The CDR3 protein is CASSRAERRLGYTF. CDR3 sequence (DNA): TGTGCCAGCAGTCGAGCTGAGAGGAGACTTGGCTACACCTTC. The full variable domain, rest sourced from reference TRBV9 and TRBJ1-2, is DSGVTQTPKHLITATGQRVTLRCSPRSGDLSVYWYQQSLDQGLQFLIQYYNGEERAKGNILERFSAQQFPDLHSELNLSSLELGDSALYFCASSRAERRLGYTFGSGTRLTVV.

The V call is TRBV5-1, the J call TRBJ2-7, with 7 positions matching TRBD1. The CDR3 contains 15 residues. Germline values: CDR1 SGHRS, CDR2 YFSETQ. Losses at the gene ends were 4 bases for V and 2 bases for J; bases not matched to a gene: 9. The CDR3 region has the DNA TGCGCCAGCAGCCCAGGGACAGAGCGCCCCTACGAGCAGTACTTC. It yields the protein CASSPGTERPYEQYF.

The chain is built from TRBV28 and TRBJ1-1, with D possibly being TRBD1 (6 bases). The V end lost 6 bases, the J end lost 11 bases, and 19 bases lay between the germline ends. The CDR3 runs to 13 residues. Germline CDR1 and CDR2: MDHEN and SYDVKM. DNA for the CDR3: TGTGCCAGCAGAGACCGACCGGGACAACAGGCTTTCTTT. Translating gives CASRDRPGQQAFF.

The CDR3 region is CASSALSGGAVYNEQFF. Written as DNA, the CDR3 is TGTGCCAGCAGCGCTCTTAGCGGGGGGGCTGTTTACAATGAGCAGTTCTTC. This chain links TRBV9 with TRBJ2-1, with 11 positions matching TRBD2. This CDR3 spans 17 amino acids. V lost 3 bases, J lost 4 bases, and 9 bases stayed unmatched. CDR1 and CDR2 from the germline V gene are SGDLS and YYNGEE.

The chain recombines TRBV5-6 with TRBJ2-7, with D possibly TRBD1 on 6 matching bases. This CDR3 has 13 residues. Germline CDR1 and CDR2: SGHDT and YYEEEE. V dropped 5 bases and J dropped 5 bases, with 14 bases sitting between them. The DNA for the CDR3 is TGTGCCAGCAGGCCAAGCCCAGGGGACGAGCAGTACTTC. Amino acids: CASRPSPGDEQYF.

This chain links TRBV5-4 with TRBJ2-7; maybe TRBD1 (6 bases). Trimming took 4 bases from V and 2 from J, leaving 16 bases between them. Looked up from germline, CDR1 is SGHNT and CDR2 is YYREEE (reference sequence). The CDR3 is 15 amino acids. The CDR3 DNA reads as TGTGCCAGCAGCCGATTAAAGGGGGACGCCTACGAGCAGTACTTC. Translated: CASSRLKGDAYEQYF.

This clone was found once. J is TRBJ2-3 and V is TRBV10-2, with a possible D match to TRBD1 (5 bases). Trimming removed 6 bases from V and 3 bases from J, with 16 bases in between. The CDR3 contains 15 residues. The germline V gene encodes CDR1 WSHSY and CDR2 SAAADI. The CDR3 protein is CASRRGRGGTDTQYF. The DNA of the CDR3 is TGCGCCAGCAGACGAGGTAGGGGTGGAACAGATACGCAGTATTTT.

The V gene is TRBV4-1, the J gene TRBJ2-1; 9 bases map to TRBD2. CDR3 length: 18 amino acids. Germline lookup yields CDR1 MGHRA and CDR2 YSYEKL. V trimming: 0 bases; J trimming: 4 bases; junction bases outside the gene matches: 10. This chain's CDR3 is CASSQDKAGLAGYNEQFF. The CDR3 DNA follows: TGCGCCAGCAGCCAAGATAAGGCGGGACTAGCAGGGTACAATGAGCAGTTCTTC.

This clone has a single count. V and J are TRBV5-1 and TRBJ2-1; 9 nucleotides align to TRBD1. The CDR3 spans 17 residues. The trim removed 0 bases at V and 0 bases at J, leaving 4 bases unmatched. The germline CDR1 and CDR2 sequences are SGHRS and YFSETQ. In DNA form, the CDR3 reads TGCGCCAGCAGCTTGGGGACAGGGGAGGGCTCCTACAATGAGCAGTTCTTC. Its protein product is CASSLGTGEGSYNEQFF.

The CDR3 nucleotides read TGTGCCAGTGTCGACAGCGCGAACTATGGCTACACCTTC. It codes for CASVDSANYGYTF. V and J are TRBV28 and TRBJ1-2; possible D gene TRBD1, 5 bases. Germline assignment: CDR1 MDHEN and CDR2 SYDVKM. The CDR3 covers 13 residues. V lost 9 bases and J 2 bases, leaving 13 bases between the germline ends.

The chain couples TRBV10-1 to TRBJ1-2, with D unclear. The CDR3 spans 12 residues. Germline V gives CDR1 WNHNN, CDR2 SYGVQD (reference sequence). V was shortened by 6 bases and J by 1 base, with 6 bases between the two germline ends. CDR3 loop: CASSRDNYGYTF. The CDR3, as DNA: TGCGCCAGCAGCCGGGATAACTATGGCTACACCTTC.

This rearrangement joins TRBV7-8 to TRBJ1-1, with 7 bases matching TRBD1. This CDR3 region has 16 residues. After removal of 0 bases from V and 8 bases from J, the junction contained 12 bases not matched to a gene. Looked up from germline, CDR1 is SGHVS and CDR2 is FQNEAQ. Written as DNA, the CDR3 is TGTGCCAGCAGCTTAGCTCCTCGACAGGGTAGTTGGGAAGCTTTCTTT. This codes for CASSLAPRQGSWEAFF.

CDR3: CASSDRTESDTQYF. In nucleotides, the CDR3 is TGTGCCAGCAGCGATAGGACAGAATCAGATACGCAGTATTTT. The rearrangement joins TRBV2 to TRBJ2-3, with a tentative D call TRBD1 (6 bases). Germline CDR1 and CDR2: SNHLY and FYNNEI. The CDR3 spans 14 residues. The ends were cut back, 6 bases at V and 4 bases at J, with 14 bases in the middle.

The chain recombines TRBV7-9 with TRBJ1-1, with D perhaps TRBD1 (6 bases). The CDR3 runs to 18 residues. Germline V gives CDR1 SEHNR, CDR2 FQNEAQ (reference sequence). Trimming pared 4 bases from V and 0 bases from J, leaving 21 bases between. The CDR3 nucleotides are TGTGCCAGCAGCTCCCCTTCGGACAGACCTACCATGAACACTGAAGCTTTCTTT. Protein sequence: CASSSPSDRPTMNTEAFF.

V usage is TRBV18 and J usage is TRBJ1-1; D not resolved. Germline CDR1 reads KGHSH; CDR2 reads LQKENI. Trimming took off 6 bases at V and 4 bases at J, with 18 bases between the two ends. There are 15 residues in the CDR3. The DNA for the CDR3 is TGTGCCAGCTCGACCGCGGAGAAACCCCTCACTGAAGCTTTCTTT. It is translated as CASSTAEKPLTEAFF.

The chain joins TRBV30 to TRBJ2-7; 9 bases match TRBD1. Germline V gene data show CDR1 as GTSNPN and CDR2 as SVGIG (reference sequence). The CDR3 spans 14 residues. Losses at the gene ends were 7 bases for V and 4 bases for J; bases not matched to a gene: 11. In nucleotides, the CDR3 is TGTGCCTTGGGGGTCGGGACAGGGAAGTACGAGCAGTACTTC. This gives the protein CALGVGTGKYEQYF.